These 15 T cell receptor beta chains were all obtained from the same sample, sequenced in a study of neoadjuvant anti-PD-1 for oral cavity cancer. Time point indicated: after neoadjuvant nivolumab, at surgical resection. Sequenced by immunoSEQ multiplex PCR; TCRdb stores in-frame clones only, minus some. The sample shows roughly 25,000 clones, 20% to 30% of them seen only once. Specimen: tumor tissue, collected after nivolumab (anti-PD-1) treatment. The receptors shown here come from a person between 40 and 85 years old with oral cavity squamous cell carcinoma.

The chain joins TRBV7-9 to TRBJ2-6; D unresolved. The germline V gene has CDR1 SEHNR and CDR2 FQNEAQ (reference sequence). CDR3 length: 14 amino acids. V lost 2 bases and J 0 bases, leaving 2 bases between the germline ends. The CDR3 is CASSLPSGANVLTF. CDR3 in DNA: TGTGCCAGCAGCTTACCCTCTGGGGCCAACGTCCTGACTTTC.

This clone was recorded only once. CDR3 DNA sequence: TGCGCCAGCAGCCCGGCAGGGCGGGAGGGATACGAGCAGTACTTC. This gives the protein CASSPAGREGYEQYF. The chain couples TRBV5-1 to TRBJ2-7; 9 nucleotides align to TRBD2. The trim removed 4 bases at V and 4 bases at J, leaving 9 bases unmatched. The CDR3 runs 15 residues. CDR1 is SGHRS and CDR2 is YFSETQ in the germline V gene.

CDR3 sequence reads: CASSLVGQGQIQETQYF. The CDR3 coding sequence is TGTGCCAGCAGCTTAGTCGGCCAGGGACAGATCCAAGAGACCCAGTACTTC. The rearrangement uses TRBV11-2 and TRBJ2-5; 7 positions match TRBD1. This CDR3 is 17 amino acids long. CDR1 is SGHAT and CDR2 is FQNNGV in the germline V gene. Trimming at V came to 1 base and at J to 1 base, leaving 9 bases not matched to a gene.

This sequence joins TRBV5-1 and TRBJ2-1; TRBD2 agrees at 13 bases. After removal of 2 bases from V and 5 bases from J, the junction contained 1 base not matched to a gene. The CDR3 has 15 amino acids. Germline V gene sequence: CDR1 SGHRS, CDR2 YFSETQ. CDR3 DNA sequence: TGCGCCAGCAGCTTACTAGCGGGAGGGAACAATGAGCAGTTCTTC. Translating gives CASSLLAGGNNEQFF.

V usage is TRBV4-1 and J usage is TRBJ2-7; D might be TRBD2 (5 bases). Trimming left V 0 bases short and J 1 base short, with 10 bases between. In germline, CDR1 is MGHRA, CDR2 YSYEKL. The CDR3 contains 15 residues. CDR3 nucleotides: TGCGCCAGCAGCCAAGAGAGGGCAGGTTCCTACGAGCAGTACTTC. Protein sequence: CASSQERAGSYEQYF.

This clone was counted a few times. V usage is TRBV7-2 and J usage is TRBJ1-2; the D is unclear. The CDR3 runs to 13 residues. Germline CDR1 and CDR2: SGHTA and FQGNSA. V shed 2 bases and J shed 4 bases, with 8 bases lying between them. CDR3: CASSLPFSYGYTF. The CDR3 nucleotides are TGTGCCAGCAGCTTACCGTTTTCCTATGGCTACACCTTC.

This chain connects TRBV11-2 to TRBJ2-2; TRBD2 agrees at 12 bases. V dropped 4 bases and J dropped 3; count of bases not matched to a gene: 3. CDR1 and CDR2 (germline): SGHAT, FQNNGV. This CDR3 comprises 16 residues. CDR3 amino acids: CASSSGLAGHTGELFF. CDR3 coding DNA: TGTGCCAGCAGCTCCGGACTAGCGGGACACACCGGGGAGCTGTTTTTT.

The chain joins TRBV9 to TRBJ2-7; the match to TRBD1 covers 10 bases. CDR1 is SGDLS, CDR2 YYNGEE, per germline. There are 16 residues in the CDR3. V dropped 0 bases and J dropped 1; count of bases not matched to a gene: 4. CDR3 sequence reads: CASSVEAGQGSYEQYF. CDR3 sequence (DNA): TGTGCCAGCAGCGTAGAAGCGGGACAGGGGTCCTACGAGCAGTACTTC.

The chain recombines TRBV27 with TRBJ2-3; D is possibly TRBD2 (6 bases). Germline loops: CDR1 MNHEY, CDR2 SMNVEV (reference sequence). V was pared by 8 bases and J by 5 bases, with 20 bases between. The CDR3 consists of 15 residues. CDR3 region: CASSPLSGVQDTQYF. CDR3 sequence (DNA): TGTGCCAGCTCCCCCCTATCGGGAGTTCAAGATACGCAGTATTTT.

This clone has only a few counts. The V call is TRBV7-6, the J call TRBJ2-1; 8 bases match TRBD2. The CDR3 runs 16 residues. The germline CDR1 and CDR2 sequences are SGHVS and FNYEAQ. The ends lost 5 bases at V and 3 bases at J; junction bases unmatched: 9. The CDR3 loop is CASSPTGLVVYNEQFF. CDR3 coding DNA: TGTGCCAGCAGCCCGACGGGACTAGTGGTCTACAATGAGCAGTTCTTC.

This sequence joins TRBV2 and TRBJ2-1, with 11 bases fitting TRBD2. The CDR3 runs 14 residues. Germline V gives CDR1 SNHLY, CDR2 FYNNEI. Trimming cost V 4 bases and J 5 bases; bases outside gene matches: 1. Here the CDR3 DNA reads TGTGCCAGCAGTGGACTAGCGGGGCACAATGAGCAGTTCTTC. Residues: CASSGLAGHNEQFF. The full variable domain, its missing parts supplied by reference TRBV2 and TRBJ2-1, is EPEVTQTPSHQVTQMGQEVILRCVPISNHLYFYWYRQILGQKVEFLVSFYNNEISEKSEIFDDQFSVERPDGSNFTLKIRSTKLEDSAMYFCASSGLAGHNEQFFGPGTRLTVL.

V is TRBV7-6 and J is TRBJ2-1; tentatively, D is TRBD2 (5 bases). CDR1 SGHVS and CDR2 FNYEAQ come from the germline V gene. V lost 5 bases and J lost 13, with 18 bases in between. The CDR3 extends over 13 amino acids. Here the CDR3 DNA reads TGTGCCAGCAGCCTTTTTCCTGCCGGAGGACAGTTCTTC. It yields the protein CASSLFPAGGQFF.

This clone has just a few counts. J is TRBJ2-1 and V is TRBV10-1; no definite D call. CDR1 and CDR2 from the germline V gene are WNHNN and SYGVQD (reference sequence). The CDR3 runs 13 residues. The V end was cut by 4 bases, the J end by 2 bases, with 6 bases between. CDR3 DNA: TGCGCCAGCAGTGGGCAGGCCTACAATGAGCAGTTCTTC. This codes for CASSGQAYNEQFF.

This chain links TRBV7-9 with TRBJ2-3; perhaps D is TRBD1 or TRBD2 (5 bases each). The V and J ends lost 6 bases and 6 bases respectively, with 22 bases between them. The CDR3 is 16 residues long. Germline values: CDR1 SEHNR, CDR2 FQNEAQ (reference sequence). The CDR3 loop reads CASRTASGQRGDTQYF. The CDR3, as DNA: TGTGCCAGCAGAACCGCTTCCGGGCAGAGGGGCGATACGCAGTATTTT.

The rearrangement joins TRBV30 to TRBJ2-1; 7 bases match TRBD1. The V and J ends lost 4 bases and 9 bases, in that order; junction bases with no gene match: 12. CDR3 size: 14 residues. Germline V gene data show CDR1 as GTSNPN and CDR2 as SVGIG (reference sequence). The chain's CDR3 is CAWIIGGGKGEQFF. CDR3 bases: TGTGCCTGGATCATAGGGGGCGGCAAGGGTGAGCAGTTCTTC.